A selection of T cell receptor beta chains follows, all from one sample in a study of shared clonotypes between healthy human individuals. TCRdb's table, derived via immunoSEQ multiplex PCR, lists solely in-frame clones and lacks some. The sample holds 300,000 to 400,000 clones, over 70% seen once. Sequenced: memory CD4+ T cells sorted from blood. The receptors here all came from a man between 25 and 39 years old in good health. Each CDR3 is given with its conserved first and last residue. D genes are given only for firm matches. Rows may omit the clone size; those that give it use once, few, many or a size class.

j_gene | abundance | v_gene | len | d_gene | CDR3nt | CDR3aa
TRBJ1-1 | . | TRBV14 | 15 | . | TGTGCCAGCAGCCAAGATGAGTCCATGAACACTGAAGCTTTCTTT | CASSQDESMNTEAFF
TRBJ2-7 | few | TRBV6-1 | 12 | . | TGTGCCAGCCGAGCGGACAGTCACGAGCAGTACTTC | CASRADSHEQYF
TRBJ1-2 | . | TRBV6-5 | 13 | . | TGTGCCAGCAGTTCCGGGTCGATCTATGGCTACACCTTC | CASSSGSIYGYTF
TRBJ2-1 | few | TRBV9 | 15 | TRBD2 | TGTGCCAGCAGCTTCGGACTAGCGGGAGAAGTTGAGCAGTTCTTC | CASSFGLAGEVEQFF
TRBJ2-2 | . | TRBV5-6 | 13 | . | TGTGCCAGTCGGGGACGAGGGGCCGGGGAGCTGTTTTTT | CASRGRGAGELFF
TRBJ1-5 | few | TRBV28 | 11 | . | TGTGCCAGCAGTAGAGGGCAGCCCCAGCATTTT | CASSRGQPQHF
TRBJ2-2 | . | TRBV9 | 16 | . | TGTGCCAGCAGCGTAGGGGCTAGCTCTAACGCCGGGGAGCTGTTTTTT | CASSVGASSNAGELFF
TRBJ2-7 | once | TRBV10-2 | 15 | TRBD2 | TGCGCCAGCAGGCCGGGACTAGCGGACCGCTACGAGCAGTACTTC | CASRPGLADRYEQYF
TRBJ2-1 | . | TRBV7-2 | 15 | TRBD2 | TGTGCCAGCAGCTTAGCGTGGACTAGCTCCAATGAGCAGTTCTTC | CASSLAWTSSNEQFF
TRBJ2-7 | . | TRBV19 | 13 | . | TGTGCCAGTAGTATGGGAGGGGGAGGCGAGCAGTACTTC | CASSMGGGGEQYF
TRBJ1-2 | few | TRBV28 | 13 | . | TGTGCCAGCAGTCGACAGGACCCCTATGGCTACACCTTC | CASSRQDPYGYTF
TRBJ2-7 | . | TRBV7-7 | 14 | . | TGTGCTAGCAGCTTAGCCCCGGACAGCTACGAGCAGTACTTC | CASSLAPDSYEQYF
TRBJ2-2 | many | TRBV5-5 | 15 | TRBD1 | TGTGCCAGCAGCCCAGGGGGCGGGAAAACCGGGGAGCTGTTTTTT | CASSPGGGKTGELFF
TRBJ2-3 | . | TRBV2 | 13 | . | TGTGCCAGCAGTGATGGCGGCACAGATACGCAGTATTTT | CASSDGGTDTQYF
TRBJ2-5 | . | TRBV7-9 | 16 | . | TGTGCCAGCAGCTTATTCGGTCATGCCGAGGAAGAGACCCAGTACTTC | CASSLFGHAEEETQYF
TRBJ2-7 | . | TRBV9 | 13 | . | TGTGCCAGCAGCGTAGACCCCGGGGGCGAGCAGTACTTC | CASSVDPGGEQYF
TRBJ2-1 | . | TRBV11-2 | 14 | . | TGTGCCAGCAGGGGGCAGTTCTCCTACAATGAGCAGTTCTTC | CASRGQFSYNEQFF
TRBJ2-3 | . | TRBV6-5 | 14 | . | TGTGCCAGCCGCCCAATGATAGGTTCAGATACGCAGTATTTT | CASRPMIGSDTQYF
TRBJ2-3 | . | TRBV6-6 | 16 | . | TGTGCCAGCAGTTACGATCGCGTCCTGGGTGGAGATACGCAGTATTTT | CASSYDRVLGGDTQYF
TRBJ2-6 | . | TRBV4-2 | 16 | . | TGTGCCAGCAGCTACTCCGGGAATGCGGGGGCCAACGTCCTGACTTTC | CASSYSGNAGANVLTF
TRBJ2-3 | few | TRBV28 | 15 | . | TGTGCCAGCAGCACTCCCGGTCGCCACACAGATACGCAGTATTTT | CASSTPGRHTDTQYF
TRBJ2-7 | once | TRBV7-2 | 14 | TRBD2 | TGTGCCAGCAGTCCCGGCGGGAGTAGCTACGAGCAGTACTTC | CASSPGGSSYEQYF
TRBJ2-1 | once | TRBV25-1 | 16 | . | TGTGCCAGCAGTGCCGAGGTGGGGGCGAAATACAATGAGCAGTTCTTC | CASSAEVGAKYNEQFF
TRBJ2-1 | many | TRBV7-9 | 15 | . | TGTGCCAGCAGCTTAGGTGTTGGCTCCTACAATGAGCAGTTCTTC | CASSLGVGSYNEQFF
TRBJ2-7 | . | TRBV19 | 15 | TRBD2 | TGTGCCAGTAGTACAGGGACTAGCCGTGGGGGCGAGCAGTACTTC | CASSTGTSRGGEQYF
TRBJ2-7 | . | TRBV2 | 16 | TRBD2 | TGTGCCAGCAGTGTCACAGGAGCGGGAGGGAGGGACGAGCAGTACTTC | CASSVTGAGGRDEQYF
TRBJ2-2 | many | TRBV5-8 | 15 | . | TGTGCCAGCAGCTTGGAACAGGGAGGGGCCGGGGAGCTGTTTTTT | CASSLEQGGAGELFF
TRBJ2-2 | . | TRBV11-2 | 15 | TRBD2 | TGTGCCAGCAGCAGGACTAGCGGGAGGGTCGGGGAGCTGTTTTTT | CASSRTSGRVGELFF
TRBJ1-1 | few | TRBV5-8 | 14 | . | TGTGCCAGCAGCCCCCAGAGAGGGAACACTGAAGCTTTCTTT | CASSPQRGNTEAFF
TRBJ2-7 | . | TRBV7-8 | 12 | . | TGTGCCAGCAGGACGGACAGAGAAGAGCAGTACTTC | CASRTDREEQYF
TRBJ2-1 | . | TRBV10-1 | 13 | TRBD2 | TGCGCCAGCAGTGGGACAATAGCGGGAGTCGAGTTCTTC | CASSGTIAGVEFF
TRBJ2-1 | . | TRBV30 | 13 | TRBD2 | TGTGCCTGGAGTGGCGGGAGTACATCCGAGCAGTTCTTC | CAWSGGSTSEQFF
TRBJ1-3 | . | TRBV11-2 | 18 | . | TGTGCCAGCAGCTTATGGCACATGGCCCTAGTCTCTGGAAACACCATATATTTT | CASSLWHMALVSGNTIYF
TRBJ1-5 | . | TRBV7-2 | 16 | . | TGTGCCAGCAGCCACGGGACAATTTTTAGCAATCAGCCCCAGCATTTT | CASSHGTIFSNQPQHF
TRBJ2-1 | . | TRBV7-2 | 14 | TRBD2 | TGTGCCAGCAGCTTAGCTTTCGCGGGAGGGGAGCAGTTCTTC | CASSLAFAGGEQFF
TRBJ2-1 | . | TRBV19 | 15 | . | TGTGCCAGTAGTATAAGGACTACCACAGGAAATGAGCAGTTCTTC | CASSIRTTTGNEQFF
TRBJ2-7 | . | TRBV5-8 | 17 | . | TGTGCCAGCACCCCAACGCCGGGCCTAACTTACGCTGGAGAGCAGTACTTC | CASTPTPGLTYAGEQYF
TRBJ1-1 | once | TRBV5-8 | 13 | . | TGTGCCAGCATCCAAGGGGCGTACACTGAAGCTTTCTTT | CASIQGAYTEAFF
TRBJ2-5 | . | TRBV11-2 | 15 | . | TGTGCCAGCAGCTTAAGGGGCGGGAAAGGAGAGACCCAGTACTTC | CASSLRGGKGETQYF
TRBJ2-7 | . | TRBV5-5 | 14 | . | TGTGCCAGCAACCTCAGACAGTCCGATACGAAGCAGTACTTC | CASNLRQSDTKQYF
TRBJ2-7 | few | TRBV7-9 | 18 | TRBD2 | TGTGCCAGCAGCTCACGACTAGCGGGAGGGGAGTCAGGCTACGAGCAGTACTTC | CASSSRLAGGESGYEQYF
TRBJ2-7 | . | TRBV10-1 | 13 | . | TGCGCCAGCAGTATGGGAGCAACCTACGAGCAGTACTTC | CASSMGATYEQYF
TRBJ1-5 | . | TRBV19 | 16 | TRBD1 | TGTGCCAGTAGTATAGCCGGGACAGGGGCTTTTCAGCCCCAGCATTTT | CASSIAGTGAFQPQHF
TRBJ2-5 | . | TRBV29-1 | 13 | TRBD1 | TGCAGCGTTGAAAAGGGGGCGCCGGAGACCCAGTACTTC | CSVEKGAPETQYF
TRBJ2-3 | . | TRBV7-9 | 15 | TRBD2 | TGTGCCAGCAGCTTCTGGGGGAGGGAGACAGATACGCAGTATTTT | CASSFWGRETDTQYF
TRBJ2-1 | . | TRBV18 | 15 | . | TGTGCCAGCTCACCATCAGTGAGCTCCTACAATGAGCAGTTCTTC | CASSPSVSSYNEQFF
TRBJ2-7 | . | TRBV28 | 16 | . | TGTGCCAGCCCGCCGGCCCCGGGAGTCAGCTCCTACGAGCAGTACTTC | CASPPAPGVSSYEQYF
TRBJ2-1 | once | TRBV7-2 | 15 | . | TGTGCCAGCAGCTCTTCAGGGGGGAGGTACAATGAGCAGTTCTTC | CASSSSGGRYNEQFF
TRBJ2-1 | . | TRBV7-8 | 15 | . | TGTGCCAGCAAGGAAGCCCGGGGCCCATGGGGTGAGCAGTTCTTC | CASKEARGPWGEQFF
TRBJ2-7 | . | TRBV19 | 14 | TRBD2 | TGTGCCAGTAGCTCACTAGCGGAGTCCTACGAGCAGTACTTC | CASSSLAESYEQYF
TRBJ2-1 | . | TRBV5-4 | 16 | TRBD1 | TGTGCCAGCAGCCGGACAGGGGGCGCGGGGGACAATGAGCAGTTCTTC | CASSRTGGAGDNEQFF
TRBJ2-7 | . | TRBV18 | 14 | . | TGTGCCAGCTCACCAAGCGGCAGCTACTACGAGCAGTACTTC | CASSPSGSYYEQYF
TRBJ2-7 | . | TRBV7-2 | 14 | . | TGTGCCAGCAGCTCCCGGGATGCAGGGGACGAGCAGTACTTC | CASSSRDAGDEQYF
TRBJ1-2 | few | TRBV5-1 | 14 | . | TGCGCCAGCAGCTTGGCTAGTGACAACTATGGCTACACCTTC | CASSLASDNYGYTF
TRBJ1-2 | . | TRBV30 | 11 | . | TGTGCCTGGAGTCCCCTCTATGGCTACACCTTC | CAWSPLYGYTF
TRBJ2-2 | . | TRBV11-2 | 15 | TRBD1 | TGTGCCAGCAGTAAAGACAGGGGATGGACCGGGGAGCTGTTTTTT | CASSKDRGWTGELFF
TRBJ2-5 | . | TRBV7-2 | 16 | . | TGTGCCAGCAGCTTGGGCGGAAGCCCCTGGGTAGAGACCCAGTACTTC | CASSLGGSPWVETQYF
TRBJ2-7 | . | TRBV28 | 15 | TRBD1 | TGTGCCAGCAGCCAGGGACAGGGAGTACGTGGGGAGCAGTACTTC | CASSQGQGVRGEQYF
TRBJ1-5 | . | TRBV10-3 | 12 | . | TGTGCCATCGCCTCTAGCAATCAGCCCCAGCATTTT | CAIASSNQPQHF
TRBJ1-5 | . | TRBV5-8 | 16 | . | TGTGCCAGCAGCGTTCTCGCGACGGGACGCAATCAGCCCCAGCATTTT | CASSVLATGRNQPQHF